This T cell receptor (beta chain) stems from a study of tumor and adjacent non-tumor tissue in lung cancer. Study as a whole: Histology: around 13 adenocarcinoma, 2 squamous cell carcinoma, 1 small cell lung cancer.

Three rounds of nested PCR, following a modified ARM-PCR protocol, produced the TCRbeta library. TCRdb re-called the multiplex PCR reads with MiXCR, one entry per CDR3 protein. The sample lists just over 200,000 distinct CDR3 sequences, 60% to 75% occurring once. No cell sorting was done before RNA was extracted from the tissue. Germline lookup yields CDR1 SEHNR and CDR2 FQNEAQ (reference sequence). The CDR3 sequence is 14 residues long. Points on this clonotype: A junction end diverges from the germline sequence, so it may reflect a read error.

The rearrangement joins TRBV7-9 to TRBJ1-1; no clear D gene. Sequences were obtained from lung tumor tissue. The sequence was obtained from a man aged 55-75 years with non-small cell lung cancer. The CDR3: CASSYASVNTEAFF. Written as DNA, the CDR3 is TGTGCCAGCAGCTACGCTTCTGTGAATACTGAAGCTTTCTTT.